This T cell receptor (beta chain) originates from a study of T cell clones after liver transplantation. Study-wide background: Third-party-reactive TCRbeta sequences from pre-transplant mixed lymphocyte reactions served as antigen-independent comparators. Three of eight recipients were HCV-positive; others had non-autoimmune, non-viral indications. Blood was drawn pre-transplant, before withdrawal, and after full or failed withdrawal. Study-level points and caveats: Rather than being deleted, graft donor-reactive T cells may have moved into the graft.

Germline loops: CDR1 MNHNS, CDR2 SASEGT. The CDR3 runs to 16 residues. With 1 base removed from V and 0 bases from J, the gap between germline ends came to 7 bases. Concerning this clone itself: Antigen specificity is unknown.

The data were produced by immunoSEQ multiplex PCR, yet TCRdb's version contains in-frame clones alone and is incomplete. The repertoire holds about 75,000 clones, approximately 80% seen once, with 2% to 2.5% in the top ten. The receptor comes from a human patient who received a liver transplant. These T cells may partly come from the graft donor. The input for sequencing was CD4+ T cells from blood, taken about 50 months after liver transplant. The V and J genes are TRBV6-1 and TRBJ2-6; D is unclear. The CDR3 sequence: CASSEGARSGANVLTF. CDR3 nucleotides: TGTGCCAGCAGTGAAGGGGCCCGCTCTGGGGCCAACGTCCTGACTTTC.